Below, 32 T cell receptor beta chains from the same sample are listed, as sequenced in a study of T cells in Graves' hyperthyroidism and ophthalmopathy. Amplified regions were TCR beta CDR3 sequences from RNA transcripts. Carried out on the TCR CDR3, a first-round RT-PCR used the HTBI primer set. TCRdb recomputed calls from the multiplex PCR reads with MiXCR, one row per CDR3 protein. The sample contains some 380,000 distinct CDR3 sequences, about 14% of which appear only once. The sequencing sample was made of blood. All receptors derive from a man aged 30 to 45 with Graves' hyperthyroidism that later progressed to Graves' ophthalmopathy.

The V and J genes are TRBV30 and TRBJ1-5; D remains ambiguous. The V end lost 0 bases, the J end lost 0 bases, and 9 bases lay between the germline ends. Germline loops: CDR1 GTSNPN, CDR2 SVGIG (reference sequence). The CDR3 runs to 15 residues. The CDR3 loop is CAWSVLGNSNQPQHF. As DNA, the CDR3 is TGTGCCTGGAGTGTTTTGGGGAATAGCAATCAGCCCCAGCATTTT.

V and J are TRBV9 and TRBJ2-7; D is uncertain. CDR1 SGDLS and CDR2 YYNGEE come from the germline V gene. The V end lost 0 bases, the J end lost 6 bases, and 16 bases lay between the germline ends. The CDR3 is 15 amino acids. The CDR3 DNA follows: TGTGCCAGCAGCGTAGATTCCGCAGCGCTGGGCGAGCAGTACTTC. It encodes CASSVDSAALGEQYF.

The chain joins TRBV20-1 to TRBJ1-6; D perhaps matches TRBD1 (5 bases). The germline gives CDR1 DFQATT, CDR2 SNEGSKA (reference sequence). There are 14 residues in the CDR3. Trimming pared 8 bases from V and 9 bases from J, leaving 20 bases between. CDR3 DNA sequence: TGCAGTACTCGGGACCGCTCTAAGGGTTCACCCCTCCACTTT. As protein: CSTRDRSKGSPLHF.

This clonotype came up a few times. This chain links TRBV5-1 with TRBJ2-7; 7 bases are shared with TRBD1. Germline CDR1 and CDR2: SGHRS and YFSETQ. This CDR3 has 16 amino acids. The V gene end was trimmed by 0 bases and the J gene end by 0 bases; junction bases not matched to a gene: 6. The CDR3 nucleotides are TGCGCCAGCAGCTTGGCGACAGGGAGTCACTCCTACGAGCAGTACTTC. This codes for CASSLATGSHSYEQYF. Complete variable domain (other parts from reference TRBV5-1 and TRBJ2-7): KAGVTQTPRYLIKTRGQQVTLSCSPISGHRSVSWYQQTPGQGLQFLFEYFSETQRNKGNFPGRFSGRQFSNSRSEMNVSTLELGDSALYLCASSLATGSHSYEQYFGPGTRLTVT.

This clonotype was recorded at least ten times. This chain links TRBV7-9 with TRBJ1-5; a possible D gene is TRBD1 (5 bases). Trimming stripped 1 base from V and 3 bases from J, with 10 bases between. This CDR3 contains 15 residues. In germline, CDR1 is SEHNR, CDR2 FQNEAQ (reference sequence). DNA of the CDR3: TGTGCCAGCAGCTTAGGGGGCCTCCCCAATCAGCCCCAGCATTTT. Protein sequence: CASSLGGLPNQPQHF.

The CDR3 DNA sequence: TGTGCCAGCAGCCTCGCTGGGGGCACTGAAAAACTGTTTTTT. Encoded protein: CASSLAGGTEKLFF. V gene TRBV9 combines with J gene TRBJ1-4, with D possibly TRBD1 on 6 matching bases. The CDR3 is 14 amino acids. The ends were cut back, 4 bases at V and 7 bases at J, with 14 bases in the middle. Germline V gene sequence: CDR1 SGDLS, CDR2 YYNGEE.

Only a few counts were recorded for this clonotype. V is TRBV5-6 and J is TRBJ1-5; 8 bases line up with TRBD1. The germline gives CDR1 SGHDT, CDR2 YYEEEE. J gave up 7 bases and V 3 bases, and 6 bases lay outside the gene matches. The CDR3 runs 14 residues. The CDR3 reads CASSSQGARQPQHF. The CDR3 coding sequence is TGTGCCAGCAGCTCCCAGGGGGCGCGGCAGCCCCAGCATTTT.

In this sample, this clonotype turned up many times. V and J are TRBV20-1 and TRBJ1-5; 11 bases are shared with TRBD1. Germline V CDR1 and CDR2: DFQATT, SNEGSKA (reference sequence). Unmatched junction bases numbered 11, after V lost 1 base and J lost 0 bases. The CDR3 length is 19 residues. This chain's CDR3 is CSARGSGTGGPYSNQPQHF. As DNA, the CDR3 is TGCAGTGCTAGAGGAAGCGGGACAGGGGGGCCGTATAGCAATCAGCCCCAGCATTTT.

The CDR3 loop is CASSLYLFSGGKNTGELFF. In nucleotides, the CDR3 is TGTGCCAGCAGTTTATACCTGTTTAGCGGGGGGAAGAACACCGGGGAGCTGTTTTTT. The chain carries TRBV27 and TRBJ2-2, with 10 bases lining up with TRBD2. Germline V gene sequence: CDR1 MNHEY, CDR2 SMNVEV (reference sequence). The trim removed 1 base at V and 1 base at J, leaving 9 bases unmatched. This CDR3 region has 19 residues.

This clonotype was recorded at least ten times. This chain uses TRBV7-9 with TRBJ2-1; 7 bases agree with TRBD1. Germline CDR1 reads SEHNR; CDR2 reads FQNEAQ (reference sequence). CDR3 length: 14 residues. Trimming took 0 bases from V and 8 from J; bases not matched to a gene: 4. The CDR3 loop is CASSLAGTEDEQFF. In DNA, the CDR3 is TGTGCCAGCAGCTTAGCAGGGACAGAAGATGAGCAGTTCTTC.

As DNA, the CDR3 is TGTGCCACCAGCAGACGTAGACAGTCTAAAGATGGCTACACCTTC. Protein sequence: CATSRRRQSKDGYTF. The rearrangement links TRBV15 to TRBJ1-2, with a tentative D call TRBD1 (5 bases). The CDR3 consists of 15 residues. Germline-derived CDR1 and CDR2 are LNHNV and YYDKDF (reference sequence). Trimming took 2 bases from V and 6 from J, leaving 16 bases between them.

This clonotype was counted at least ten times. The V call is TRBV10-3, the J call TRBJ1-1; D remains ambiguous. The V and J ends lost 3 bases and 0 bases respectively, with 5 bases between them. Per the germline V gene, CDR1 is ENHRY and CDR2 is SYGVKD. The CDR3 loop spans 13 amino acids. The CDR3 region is CAISDGVNTEAFF. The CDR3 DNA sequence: TGTGCCATCAGTGACGGGGTGAACACTGAAGCTTTCTTT.

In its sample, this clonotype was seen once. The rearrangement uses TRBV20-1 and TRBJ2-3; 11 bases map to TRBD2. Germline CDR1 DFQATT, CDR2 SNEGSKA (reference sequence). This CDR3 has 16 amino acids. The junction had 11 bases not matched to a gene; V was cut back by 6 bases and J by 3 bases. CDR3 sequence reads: CSASILLAGVTDTQYF. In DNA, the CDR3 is TGCAGTGCCTCAATATTACTAGCGGGGGTTACAGATACGCAGTATTTT.

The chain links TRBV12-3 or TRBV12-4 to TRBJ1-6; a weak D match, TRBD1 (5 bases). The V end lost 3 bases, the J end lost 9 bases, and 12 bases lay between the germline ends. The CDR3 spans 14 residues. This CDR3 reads CASSFSGFGSPLHF. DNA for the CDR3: TGTGCCAGCAGTTTCTCAGGGTTTGGTTCACCCCTCCACTTT.

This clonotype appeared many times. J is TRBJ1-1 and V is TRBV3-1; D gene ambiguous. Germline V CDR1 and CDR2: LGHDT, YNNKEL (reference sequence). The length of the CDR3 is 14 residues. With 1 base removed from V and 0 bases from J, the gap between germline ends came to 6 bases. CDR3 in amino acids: CASSQANLNTEAFF. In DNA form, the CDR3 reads TGTGCCAGCAGCCAAGCGAACTTGAACACTGAAGCTTTCTTT.

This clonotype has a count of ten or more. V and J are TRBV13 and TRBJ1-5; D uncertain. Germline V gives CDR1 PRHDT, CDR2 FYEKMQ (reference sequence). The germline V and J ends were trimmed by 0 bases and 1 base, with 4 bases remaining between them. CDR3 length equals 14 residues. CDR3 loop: CASSLGPSNQPQHF. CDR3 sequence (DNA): TGTGCCAGCAGCTTAGGCCCCAGCAATCAGCCCCAGCATTTT. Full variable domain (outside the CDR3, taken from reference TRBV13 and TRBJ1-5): AAGVIQSPRHLIKEKRETATLKCYPIPRHDTVYWYQQGPGQDPQFLISFYEKMQSDKGSIPDRFSAQQFSDYHSELNMSSLELGDSALYFCASSLGPSNQPQHFGDGTRLSIL.

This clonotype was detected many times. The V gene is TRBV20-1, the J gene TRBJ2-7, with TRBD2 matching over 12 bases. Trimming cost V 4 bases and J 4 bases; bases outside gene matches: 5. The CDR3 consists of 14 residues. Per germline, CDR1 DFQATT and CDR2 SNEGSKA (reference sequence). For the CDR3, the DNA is TGCAGTGCTATGACTAGCGGGGGTCGATACGAGCAGTACTTC. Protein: CSAMTSGGRYEQYF.

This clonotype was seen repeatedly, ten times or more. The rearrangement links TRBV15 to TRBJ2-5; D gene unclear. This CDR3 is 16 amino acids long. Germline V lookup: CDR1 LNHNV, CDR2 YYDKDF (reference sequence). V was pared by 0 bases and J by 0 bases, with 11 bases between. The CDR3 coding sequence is TGTGCCACCAGCAGAGATCGAACGGAATACCAAGAGACCCAGTACTTC. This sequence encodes CATSRDRTEYQETQYF.

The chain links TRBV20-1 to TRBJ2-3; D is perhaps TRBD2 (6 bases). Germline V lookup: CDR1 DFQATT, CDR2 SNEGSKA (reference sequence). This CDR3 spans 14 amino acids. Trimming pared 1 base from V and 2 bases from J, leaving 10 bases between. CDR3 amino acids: CSARGAGPTDTQYF. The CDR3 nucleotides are TGCAGTGCTAGAGGGGCGGGGCCCACAGATACGCAGTATTTT.

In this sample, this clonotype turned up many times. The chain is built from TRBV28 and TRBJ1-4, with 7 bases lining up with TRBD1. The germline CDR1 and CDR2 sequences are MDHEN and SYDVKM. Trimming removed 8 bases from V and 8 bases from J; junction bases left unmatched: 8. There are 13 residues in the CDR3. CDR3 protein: CASGTGDPEKLFF. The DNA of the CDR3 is TGTGCCAGCGGAACAGGGGATCCGGAAAAACTGTTTTTT.

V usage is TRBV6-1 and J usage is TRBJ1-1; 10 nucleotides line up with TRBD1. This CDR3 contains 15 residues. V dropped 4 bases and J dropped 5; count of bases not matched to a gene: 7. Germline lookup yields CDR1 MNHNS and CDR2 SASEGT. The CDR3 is CASSGMTGGKTEAFF. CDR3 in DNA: TGTGCCAGCAGTGGAATGACAGGGGGCAAAACTGAAGCTTTCTTT.

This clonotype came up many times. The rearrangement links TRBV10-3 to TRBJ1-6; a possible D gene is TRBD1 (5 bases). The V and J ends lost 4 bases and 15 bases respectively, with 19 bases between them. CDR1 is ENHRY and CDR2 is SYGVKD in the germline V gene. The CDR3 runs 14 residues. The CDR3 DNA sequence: TGTGCCATCAGTGGGGGACGAACGACTCTACTCCTCCACTTT. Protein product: CAISGGRTTLLLHF.

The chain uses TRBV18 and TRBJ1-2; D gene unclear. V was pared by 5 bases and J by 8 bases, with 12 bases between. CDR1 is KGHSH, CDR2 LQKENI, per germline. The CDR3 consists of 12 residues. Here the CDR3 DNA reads TGTGCCAGCTCAAGTAACCGAAAGGGCTACACCTTC. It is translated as CASSSNRKGYTF.

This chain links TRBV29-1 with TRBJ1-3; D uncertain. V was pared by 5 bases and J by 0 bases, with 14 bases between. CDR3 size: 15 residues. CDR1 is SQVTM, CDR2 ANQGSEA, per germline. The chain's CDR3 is CSVLGASGSGNTIYF. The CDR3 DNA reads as TGCAGCGTTCTGGGAGCGTCAGGCTCTGGAAACACCATATATTTT.

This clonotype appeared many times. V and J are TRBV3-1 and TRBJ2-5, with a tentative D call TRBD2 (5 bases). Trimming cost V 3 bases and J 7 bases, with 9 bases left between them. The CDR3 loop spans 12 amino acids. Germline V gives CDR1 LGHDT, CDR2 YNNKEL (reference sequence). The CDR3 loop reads CASSQARVTQYF. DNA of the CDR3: TGTGCCAGCAGCCAGGCGCGGGTGACCCAGTACTTC.

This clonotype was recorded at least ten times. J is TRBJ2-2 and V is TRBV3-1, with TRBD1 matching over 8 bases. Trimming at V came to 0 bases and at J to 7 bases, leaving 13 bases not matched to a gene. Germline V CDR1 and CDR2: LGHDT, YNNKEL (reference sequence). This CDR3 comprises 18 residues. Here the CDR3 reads CASSQERRRGLSDGELFF. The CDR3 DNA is TGTGCCAGCAGCCAAGAACGTCGCAGGGGGCTGTCGGACGGGGAGCTGTTTTTT.

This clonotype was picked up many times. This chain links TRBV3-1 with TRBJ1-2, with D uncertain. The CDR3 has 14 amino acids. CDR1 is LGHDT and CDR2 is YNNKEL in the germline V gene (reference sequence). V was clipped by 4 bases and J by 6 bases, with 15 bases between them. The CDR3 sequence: CASSPQRMGDGYTF. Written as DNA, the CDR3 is TGTGCCAGCAGCCCCCAAAGGATGGGAGATGGCTACACCTTC.

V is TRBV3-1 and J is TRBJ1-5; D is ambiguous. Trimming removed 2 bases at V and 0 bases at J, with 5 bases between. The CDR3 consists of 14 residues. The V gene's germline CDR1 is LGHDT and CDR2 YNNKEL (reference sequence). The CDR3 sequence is CASSQSVSNQPQHF. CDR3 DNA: TGTGCCAGCAGCCAATCGGTTAGCAATCAGCCCCAGCATTTT. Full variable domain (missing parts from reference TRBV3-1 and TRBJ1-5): DTAVSQTPKYLVTQMGNDKSIKCEQNLGHDTMYWYKQDSKKFLKIMFSYNNKELIINETVPNRFSPKSPDKAHLNLHINSLELGDSAVYFCASSQSVSNQPQHFGDGTRLSIL.

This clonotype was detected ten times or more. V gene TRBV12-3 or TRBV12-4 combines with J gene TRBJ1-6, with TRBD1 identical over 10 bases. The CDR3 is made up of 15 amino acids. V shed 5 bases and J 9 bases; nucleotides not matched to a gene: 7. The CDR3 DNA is TGTGCCAGCAGTGCTGGGACAGGGGTCGGTTCACCCCTCCACTTT. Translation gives CASSAGTGVGSPLHF.

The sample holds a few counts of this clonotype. This CDR3 reads CSATGTGGADEQYF. CDR3 DNA sequence: TGCAGTGCGACCGGGACAGGCGGAGCGGACGAGCAGTACTTC. This sequence joins TRBV20-1 and TRBJ2-7, with TRBD1 matching over 8 bases. The CDR3 is 14 amino acids. The J segment lost 5 bases and the V segment lost 6 bases, leaving 12 bases of the junction unmatched. The germline V gene encodes CDR1 DFQATT and CDR2 SNEGSKA (reference sequence).

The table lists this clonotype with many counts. The DNA of the CDR3 is TGTGCCAGCAGCGCCTGGTGGAGAGGGAACTATGGCTACACCTTC. Protein product: CASSAWWRGNYGYTF. J is TRBJ1-2 and V is TRBV5-6, with D hard to call. Trimming removed 4 bases at V and 2 bases at J, with 15 bases between. Germline CDR1 SGHDT, CDR2 YYEEEE. This CDR3 contains 15 residues.

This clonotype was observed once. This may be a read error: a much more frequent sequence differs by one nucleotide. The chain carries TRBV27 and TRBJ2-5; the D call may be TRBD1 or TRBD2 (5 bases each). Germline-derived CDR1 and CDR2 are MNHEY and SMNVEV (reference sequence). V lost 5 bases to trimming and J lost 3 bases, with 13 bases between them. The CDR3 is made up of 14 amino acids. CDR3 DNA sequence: TGTGCCAGCAGTGATGGGGACGGAAAAGAGACCCAGTACTTC. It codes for CASSDGDGKETQYF.